What follows are 11 T cell receptor beta chains derived from one specimen sequenced in a study of spatial heterogeneity in lung cancer. TCRdb ran MiXCR on the 5' RACE reads and lists one entry per CDR3 protein. The profile shows roughly 3,200 distinct CDR3 sequences, roughly 3.3% of them singletons. Noted time point: sample taken at primary tumor resection. Specimen: lung tissue, collected at surgery. These receptors were taken from a human donor with early-stage non-small cell lung cancer.

In this sample, this clonotype is medium-sized. As an off-target read in a library built for alpha chains, this beta chain has a frequency of little significance. The rearrangement links TRBV28 to TRBJ2-3; 7 bases are a match to TRBD1. Germline loops: CDR1 MDHEN, CDR2 SYDVKM. The CDR3 has 16 residues. After removal of 5 bases from V and 3 bases from J, the junction contained 11 bases not matched to a gene. DNA of the CDR3: TGTGCCAGCAGTACGCAAGGGGGCTTGAGAACAGATACGCAGTATTTT. Translating gives CASSTQGGLRTDTQYF.

This clonotype was seen only a few times. Little can be read into the size of this beta chain, an off-target read in a library designed for alpha chains. This chain joins TRBV12-3 or TRBV12-4 and TRBJ1-2; D is uncertain. Trimming removed 3 bases from V and 4 bases from J, with 15 bases in between. CDR3 length: 15 residues. CDR3 sequence reads: CASSLLSLSSYGYTF. The CDR3 DNA follows: TGTGCCAGCAGTTTGCTTTCGCTTAGTTCCTATGGCTACACCTTC.

Many counts were recorded for this clonotype. The library was prepared for alpha chains; this beta chain is a stray read, so its frequency means little. The gene calls are TRBV14 and TRBJ1-6; D remains ambiguous. Between the trimmed V and J ends, which lost 1 base and 9 bases, there was a span of 7 bases. CDR3 size: 13 residues. Per germline, CDR1 SGHDN and CDR2 FVKESK. The CDR3 protein is CASSQVQSSPLHF. In DNA form, the CDR3 reads TGTGCCAGCAGCCAAGTACAGAGTTCACCCCTCCACTTT.

In its sample, this clonotype is medium-sized (0.01 to 0.1%). Because the library targeted alpha chains, this beta chain is an off-target read whose size means little. V usage is TRBV20-1 and J usage is TRBJ1-2; no reliable D call. Trimming shortened V by 2 bases and J by 5 bases, and 15 bases separated the two germline ends. Per the germline V gene, CDR1 is DFQATT and CDR2 is SNEGSKA (reference sequence). This CDR3 is 14 amino acids long. In DNA form, the CDR3 reads TGCAGTGCTAGACAGTTTTTACCCCCGTATGGCTACACCTTC. It is translated as CSARQFLPPYGYTF.

This clonotype was recorded many times. Little can be read into the size of this beta chain, an off-target read in a library designed for alpha chains. V and J are TRBV6-1 and TRBJ1-2; 11 bases are a match to TRBD1. CDR3 length: 12 amino acids. After removal of 11 bases from V and 8 bases from J, the junction contained 7 bases not matched to a gene. Germline values: CDR1 MNHNS, CDR2 SASEGT. Here the CDR3 reads CAGGQGASGYTF. Written as DNA, the CDR3 is TGTGCCGGAGGACAGGGGGCGTCCGGCTACACCTTC.

This clonotype is medium-sized. The library was prepared for alpha chains; this beta chain is a stray read, so its frequency means little. The rearrangement links TRBV20-1 to TRBJ2-5, with a possible D match to TRBD2 (5 bases). Trimming left V 3 bases short and J 7 bases short, with 12 bases between. The CDR3 spans 12 residues. Germline V lookup: CDR1 DFQATT, CDR2 SNEGSKA (reference sequence). This CDR3 is CSASLLDGTQYF. CDR3 DNA sequence: TGCAGTGCTAGTTTACTAGACGGGACCCAGTACTTC.

In its sample, this clonotype was seen many times. Germline and junction disagree at one end, which may indicate a read error. Since the library was made to target alpha chains, this beta chain is a stray read and its abundance is not meaningful. The chain couples TRBV5-1 to TRBJ2-1; maybe TRBD1 (6 bases). The length of the CDR3 is 14 residues. Germline CDR1 and CDR2: SGHRS and YFSETQ. CDR3 DNA: TGCGCCAACAGCCTAGCTGGGGGCGGTAATGAGCAGTTCTTC. It is translated as CANSLAGGGNEQFF.

This clonotype qualifies as medium-sized. This beta chain is a stray read from a library made for alpha chains; its abundance is not meaningful. The chain recombines TRBV20-1 with TRBJ2-3, with 8 bases that match TRBD2. The CDR3 sequence is 14 residues long. Germline V gene sequence: CDR1 DFQATT, CDR2 SNEGSKA (reference sequence). The V segment lost 6 bases and the J segment 3 bases; nucleotides outside the gene matches: 8. CDR3 sequence: CSAKLAVGTDTQYF. The CDR3 DNA follows: TGCAGTGCAAAACTAGCGGTTGGTACAGATACGCAGTATTTT.

This clonotype was recorded at least ten times. The library was designed around alpha chains, so this beta chain is a stray read whose abundance carries little weight. This chain uses TRBV6-6 with TRBJ1-1, with TRBD1 matching over 8 bases. V was clipped by 4 bases and J by 1 base; unmatched bases: 5. The CDR3 totals 15 residues. CDR1 is MNHNY and CDR2 is SVGAGI in the germline V gene (reference sequence). The CDR3 is CASSSTDRANTEAFF. The DNA for the CDR3 is TGTGCCAGCAGTTCCACGGACAGGGCGAACACTGAAGCTTTCTTT.

By share of the sample, this clonotype is medium-sized. Since it is a stray read in a library aimed at alpha chains, this beta chain has a size that is not meaningful. V gene TRBV10-3 combines with J gene TRBJ1-2, with TRBD1 identical over 8 bases. This CDR3 spans 14 amino acids. Unmatched junction bases numbered 12, after V lost 11 bases and J lost 4 bases. Germline V CDR1 and CDR2: ENHRY, SYGVKD. CDR3 nucleotides: TGTGCCGCGGGACAGGACCACGGAGGCTATGGCTACACCTTC. This translates into CAAGQDHGGYGYTF.

Judged by abundance, this clonotype is medium-sized. A library made for alpha chains picked up this beta chain off target, so its size means little. The chain links TRBV27 to TRBJ2-1, with TRBD2 matching 13 bases. CDR1 is MNHEY, CDR2 SMNVEV, per germline (reference sequence). V lost 3 bases, J lost 7 bases, and 12 bases stayed unmatched. The CDR3 length is 18 residues. The CDR3 protein is CASSFTSVGLAGANEQFF. For the CDR3, the DNA is TGTGCCAGCAGTTTTACATCAGTAGGACTAGCGGGAGCAAATGAGCAGTTCTTC.